This TCR beta chain was identified in a study of CD8+ T cells in alopecia areata. Background on the study: The percentage of affected scalp area served as the score of severity for treated patients.

Specified treatment: oral pan-JAK inhibitor, 5-10 mg twice daily. PBMC-derived CD4+ and CD8+ T cells were sorted. With respect to this clone: The antigen remains undetermined.

V lost 4 bases and J 2 bases, leaving 13 bases between the germline ends. The CDR3 is 14 residues long. Germline values: CDR1 SGHDT, CDR2 YYEEEE. The study, taken as a whole, reports: It was observed that many expanded lesional clones persisted in scalp and blood during tofacitinib. In lesional scalp, particularly from alopecia totalis/universalis, clonality was higher than in normal scalp.

After isolation, RNA underwent reverse transcription to generate cDNA as the sequencing template. The method was immunoSEQ multiplex PCR; TCRdb's version includes in-frame clones alone and lacks a portion of them. The sample has roughly 190,000 clones; about three fifths are singletons. The chain employs TRBV5-6 and TRBJ2-7, with D possibly TRBD1 on 6 matching bases. This material consisted of CD4+ T cells sorted from blood, taken at week 24, from a patient treated with tofacitinib. This receptor was obtained from a human donor with alopecia areata. CDR3: CASSPSDSPYEQYF. The CDR3 nucleotides are TGTGCCAGCAGCCCATCGGACAGCCCCTACGAGCAGTACTTC.